A selection of T cell receptor beta chains follows, all from one sample in a study of T cell repertoires in cytomegalovirus infection. TCRdb redid the calling of the reads with MiXCR, one entry per CDR3 protein. The table includes 200,000 to 300,000 distinct CDR3 sequences, 12% to 15% detected once. The specimen was PBMCs. The receptors were sampled from a human donor in good health (CMV status not recorded). Some clones in this sample may be carry-over from other donors' samples. Each CDR3 is given with its conserved first and last residue. Fields, in order: CDR3 protein, CDR3 DNA, clone size, J gene, V gene, D gene. The D gene is left open where the match is weak. Rows may omit the clone size; those that give it use once, few, many or a size class.

CDR3: CASSFGLVAGEQYF
DNA: TGTGCCAGCAGCTTTGGACTAGTTGCTGGAGAGCAGTACTTC
size: many
J: TRBJ2-7
V: TRBV7-2
D: TRBD2

CDR3: CASSQLAVLTGELFF
DNA: TGTGCCAGCAGCCAACTAGCGGTCCTCACCGGGGAGCTGTTTTTT
size: many
J: TRBJ2-2
V: TRBV7-9
D: TRBD2

CDR3: CASSPGPPSSYNEQFF
DNA: TGTGCCAGCTCACCCGGACCGCCCAGCTCCTACAATGAGCAGTTCTTC
size: few
J: TRBJ2-1
V: TRBV18
D: -

CDR3: CASSPGEKLFF
DNA: TGTGCCAGCAGCCCCGGGGAAAAACTGTTTTTT
size: few
J: TRBJ1-4
V: TRBV7-9
D: -

CDR3: CASSLEAIATNEKLFF
DNA: TGTGCCAGCAGCCTAGAGGCAATCGCAACTAATGAAAAACTGTTTTTT
size: many
J: TRBJ1-4
V: TRBV7-2
D: -

CDR3: CASSDAGQSYGYTF
DNA: TGTGCCAGCAGCGACGCGGGACAGAGCTATGGCTACACCTTC
size: few
J: TRBJ1-2
V: TRBV5-4
D: TRBD1

CDR3: CASSSRATGTGSGANVLTF
DNA: TGTGCCAGCAGCTCCCGTGCCACCGGGACAGGGTCTGGGGCCAACGTCCTGACTTTC
size: few
J: TRBJ2-6
V: TRBV7-6
D: TRBD1

CDR3: CASSGERGSTDTQYF
DNA: TGTGCCAGCAGTGGAGAACGGGGAAGCACAGATACGCAGTATTTT
size: many
J: TRBJ2-3
V: TRBV12-3/TRBV12-4
D: -

CDR3: CASSLARGLEAFF
DNA: TGTGCCAGCAGCCTCGCCAGGGGGCTTGAAGCTTTCTTT
size: -
J: TRBJ1-1
V: TRBV27
D: TRBD1

CDR3: CASSLERYEQFF
DNA: TGTGCCAGCAGCTTGGAAAGGTATGAGCAGTTCTTC
size: few
J: TRBJ2-1
V: TRBV11-2
D: -

CDR3: CASSASRKDTQYF
DNA: TGTGCCAGCAGTGCCTCACGGAAGGATACGCAGTATTTT
size: few
J: TRBJ2-3
V: TRBV2
D: -

CDR3: CASSFGPGGETQYF
DNA: TGTGCCAGCAGCTTCGGCCCAGGGGGAGAGACCCAGTACTTC
size: -
J: TRBJ2-5
V: TRBV7-3
D: TRBD1

CDR3: CASSFALRNIPYSNQPQHF
DNA: TGTGCCAGCAGTTTCGCGCTCCGGAACATCCCGTATAGCAATCAGCCCCAGCATTTT
size: many
J: TRBJ1-5
V: TRBV12-3/TRBV12-4
D: -

CDR3: CASSFTGGFYNEQFF
DNA: TGTGCCAGCAGCTTTACAGGGGGTTTCTACAATGAGCAGTTCTTC
size: -
J: TRBJ2-1
V: TRBV5-6
D: TRBD1

CDR3: CASSPIAGSSYNEQFF
DNA: TGTGCCAGCAGCCCAATAGCGGGTAGCTCCTACAATGAGCAGTTCTTC
size: many
J: TRBJ2-1
V: TRBV7-6
D: TRBD2

CDR3: CAIRGTVKTNTGELFF
DNA: TGTGCCATCAGGGGGACAGTCAAGACGAACACCGGGGAGCTGTTTTTT
size: -
J: TRBJ2-2
V: TRBV10-3
D: TRBD1

CDR3: CASSSITGLTDTQYF
DNA: TGTGCCAGCAGCTCTATAACGGGGCTCACAGATACGCAGTATTTT
size: many
J: TRBJ2-3
V: TRBV7-2
D: -

CDR3: CASSVAQGGGTEAFF
DNA: TGTGCCAGCAGCGTAGCTCAGGGGGGGGGGACTGAAGCTTTCTTT
size: -
J: TRBJ1-1
V: TRBV9
D: TRBD1

CDR3: CASSPGTSSYNEQFF
DNA: TGTGCCAGCAGCCCCGGGACTAGCTCCTACAATGAGCAGTTCTTC
size: many
J: TRBJ2-1
V: TRBV28
D: TRBD2

CDR3: CASSPTPDSFRETQYF
DNA: TGTGCCAGCTCACCGACTCCCGACAGTTTTCGGGAGACCCAGTACTTC
size: -
J: TRBJ2-5
V: TRBV18
D: -

CDR3: CASSPGTGGNQPQHF
DNA: TGTGCCAGCAGTCCCGGGACAGGGGGCAATCAGCCCCAGCATTTT
size: many
J: TRBJ1-5
V: TRBV18
D: TRBD1

CDR3: CASSLESGDTQYF
DNA: TGTGCCAGCAGCTTAGAATCGGGAGATACGCAGTATTTT
size: -
J: TRBJ2-3
V: TRBV11-2
D: -

CDR3: CASSEAMALNTEAFF
DNA: TGTGCCAGCAGTGAAGCCATGGCACTGAACACTGAAGCTTTCTTT
size: many
J: TRBJ1-1
V: TRBV6-1
D: -

CDR3: CASSPLDSSYEQYF
DNA: TGTGCCAGCTCACCTTTGGATTCCTCCTACGAGCAGTACTTC
size: -
J: TRBJ2-7
V: TRBV18
D: -

CDR3: CSARDGTSGSLEQFF
DNA: TGCAGTGCTAGAGATGGGACTAGCGGGAGCTTGGAGCAGTTCTTC
size: few
J: TRBJ2-1
V: TRBV20-1
D: TRBD2